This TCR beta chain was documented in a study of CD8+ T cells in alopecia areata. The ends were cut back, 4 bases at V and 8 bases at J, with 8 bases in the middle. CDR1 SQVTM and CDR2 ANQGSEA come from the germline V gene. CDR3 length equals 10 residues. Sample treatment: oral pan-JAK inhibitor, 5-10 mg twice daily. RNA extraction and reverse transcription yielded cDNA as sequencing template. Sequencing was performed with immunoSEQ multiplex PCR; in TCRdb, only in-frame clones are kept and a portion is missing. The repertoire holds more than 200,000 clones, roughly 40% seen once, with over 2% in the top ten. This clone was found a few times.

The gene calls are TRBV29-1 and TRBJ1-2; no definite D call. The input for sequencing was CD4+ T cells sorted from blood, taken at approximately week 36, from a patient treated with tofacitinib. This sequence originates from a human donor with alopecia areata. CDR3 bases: TGCAGCGTTGGAGGGAGCGGCTACACCTTC. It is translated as CSVGGSGYTF.